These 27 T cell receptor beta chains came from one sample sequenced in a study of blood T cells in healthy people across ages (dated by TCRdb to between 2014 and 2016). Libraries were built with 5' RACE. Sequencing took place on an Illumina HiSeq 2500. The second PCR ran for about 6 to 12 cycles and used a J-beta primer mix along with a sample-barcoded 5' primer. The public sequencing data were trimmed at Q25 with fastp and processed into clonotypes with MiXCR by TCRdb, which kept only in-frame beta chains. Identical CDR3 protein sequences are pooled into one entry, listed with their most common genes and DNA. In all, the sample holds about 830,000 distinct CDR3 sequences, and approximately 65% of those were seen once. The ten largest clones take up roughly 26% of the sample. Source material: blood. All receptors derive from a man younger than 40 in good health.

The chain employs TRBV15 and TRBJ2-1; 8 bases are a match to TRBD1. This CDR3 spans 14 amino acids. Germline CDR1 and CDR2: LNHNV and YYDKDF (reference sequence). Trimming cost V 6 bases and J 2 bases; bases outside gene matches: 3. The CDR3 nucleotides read TGTGCCACCAGAGGACAGGGCCCCTACAATGAGCAGTTCTTC. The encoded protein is CATRGQGPYNEQFF.

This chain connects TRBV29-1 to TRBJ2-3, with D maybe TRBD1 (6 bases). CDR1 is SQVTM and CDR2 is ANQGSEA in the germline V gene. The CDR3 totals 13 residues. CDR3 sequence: CNAARGLTDTQYF. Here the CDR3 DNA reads TGCAACGCCGCCAGGGGCCTGACAGATACGCAGTATTTT.

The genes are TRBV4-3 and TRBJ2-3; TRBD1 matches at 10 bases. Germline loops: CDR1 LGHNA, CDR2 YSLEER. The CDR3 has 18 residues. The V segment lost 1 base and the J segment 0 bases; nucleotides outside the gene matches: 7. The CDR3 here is CASSQADRGTPSTDTQYF. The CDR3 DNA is TGCGCCAGCAGCCAAGCGGACAGGGGGACCCCTAGCACAGATACGCAGTATTTT.

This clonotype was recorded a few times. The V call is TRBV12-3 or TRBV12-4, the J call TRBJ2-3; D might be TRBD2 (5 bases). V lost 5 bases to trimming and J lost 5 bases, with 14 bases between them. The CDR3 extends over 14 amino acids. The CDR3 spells CASSQDSYGDTQYF. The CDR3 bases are TGTGCCAGCAGTCAGGACTCATACGGAGATACGCAGTATTTT.

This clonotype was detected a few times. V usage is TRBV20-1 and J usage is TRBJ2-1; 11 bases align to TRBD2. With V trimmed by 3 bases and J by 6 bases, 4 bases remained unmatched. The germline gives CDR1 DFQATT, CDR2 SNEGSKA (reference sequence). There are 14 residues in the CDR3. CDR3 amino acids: CSARGTSGGNEQFF. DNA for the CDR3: TGCAGTGCTAGGGGGACTAGCGGAGGCAATGAGCAGTTCTTC.

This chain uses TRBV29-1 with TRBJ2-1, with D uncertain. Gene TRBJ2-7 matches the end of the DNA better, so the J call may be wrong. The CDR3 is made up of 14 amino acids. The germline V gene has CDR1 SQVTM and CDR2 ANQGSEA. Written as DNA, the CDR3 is TGCAGCGTTCTCGAACAGATTTCCTACAATGAGCAGTACTTC. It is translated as CSVLEQISYNEQYF.

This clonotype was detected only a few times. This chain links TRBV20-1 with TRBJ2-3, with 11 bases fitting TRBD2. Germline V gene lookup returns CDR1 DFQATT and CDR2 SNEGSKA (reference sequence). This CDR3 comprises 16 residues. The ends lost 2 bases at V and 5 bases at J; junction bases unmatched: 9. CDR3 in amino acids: CSARLAGGASQDTQYF. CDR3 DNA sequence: TGCAGTGCTAGACTAGCGGGGGGCGCTAGTCAAGATACGCAGTATTTT.

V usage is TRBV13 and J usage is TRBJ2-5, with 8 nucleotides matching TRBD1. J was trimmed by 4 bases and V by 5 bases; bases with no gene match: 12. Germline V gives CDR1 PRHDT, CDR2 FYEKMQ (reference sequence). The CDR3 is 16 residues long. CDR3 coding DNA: TGTGCCAGCAGCCTCGACAGGGGTCAGGGGTCAGAGACCCAGTACTTC. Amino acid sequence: CASSLDRGQGSETQYF.

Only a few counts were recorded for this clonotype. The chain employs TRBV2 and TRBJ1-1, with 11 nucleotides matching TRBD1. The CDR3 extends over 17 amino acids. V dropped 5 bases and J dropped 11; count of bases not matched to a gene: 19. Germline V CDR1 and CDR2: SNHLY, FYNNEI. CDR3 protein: CASSSGQGAWLGGRAFF. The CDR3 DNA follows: TGTGCCAGCAGTAGTGGACAGGGGGCCTGGTTAGGTGGACGGGCTTTCTTT.

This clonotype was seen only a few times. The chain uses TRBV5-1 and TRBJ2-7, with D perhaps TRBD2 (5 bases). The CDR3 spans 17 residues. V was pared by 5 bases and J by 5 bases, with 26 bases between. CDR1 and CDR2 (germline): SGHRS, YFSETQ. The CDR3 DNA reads TGCGCCAGCAGTCCTAGCCAAAACACGGGCGCGCTCCACGAGCAGTACTTC. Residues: CASSPSQNTGALHEQYF.

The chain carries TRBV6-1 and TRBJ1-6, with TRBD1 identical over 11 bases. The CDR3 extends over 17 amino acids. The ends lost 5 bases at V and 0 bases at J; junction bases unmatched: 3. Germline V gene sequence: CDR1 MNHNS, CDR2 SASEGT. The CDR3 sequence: CASSPGQGASYNSPLHF. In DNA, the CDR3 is TGTGCCAGCAGTCCAGGACAGGGGGCCTCCTATAATTCACCCCTCCACTTT.

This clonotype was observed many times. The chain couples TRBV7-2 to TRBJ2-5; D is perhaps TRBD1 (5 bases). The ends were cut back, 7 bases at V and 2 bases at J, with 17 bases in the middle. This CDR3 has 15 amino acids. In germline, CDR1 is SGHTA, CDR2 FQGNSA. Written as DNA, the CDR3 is TGTGCCAGCAACCCCTGGGGCCGAACTCAAGAGACCCAGTACTTC. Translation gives CASNPWGRTQETQYF.

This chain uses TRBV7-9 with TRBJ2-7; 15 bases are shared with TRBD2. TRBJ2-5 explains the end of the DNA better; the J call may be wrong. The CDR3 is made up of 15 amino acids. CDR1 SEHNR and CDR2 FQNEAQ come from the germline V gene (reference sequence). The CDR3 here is CASGLAGGLVETQYF. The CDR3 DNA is TGTGCCAGCGGACTAGCGGGGGGGCTGGTAGAGACCCAGTACTTC.

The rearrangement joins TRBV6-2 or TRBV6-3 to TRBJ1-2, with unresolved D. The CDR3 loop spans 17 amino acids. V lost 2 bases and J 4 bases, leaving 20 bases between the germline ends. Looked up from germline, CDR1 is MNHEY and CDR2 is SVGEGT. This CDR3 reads CASSYISKEGRGYGYTF. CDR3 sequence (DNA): TGTGCCAGCAGTTACATATCGAAGGAGGGCCGCGGCTATGGCTACACCTTC.

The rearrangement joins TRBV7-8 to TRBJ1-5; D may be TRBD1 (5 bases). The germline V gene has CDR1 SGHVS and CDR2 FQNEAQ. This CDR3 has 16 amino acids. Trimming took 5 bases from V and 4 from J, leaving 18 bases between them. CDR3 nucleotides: TGTGCCAGCAGCCACAGGAGAACAGAGGGGAATCAGCCCCAGCATTTT. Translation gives CASSHRRTEGNQPQHF. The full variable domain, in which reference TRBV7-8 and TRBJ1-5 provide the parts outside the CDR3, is GAGVSQSPRYKVAKRGQDVALRCDPISGHVSLFWYQQALGQGPEFLTYFQNEAQLDKSGLPSDRFFAERPEGSVSTLKIQRTQQEDSAVYLCASSHRRTEGNQPQHFGDGTRLSIL.

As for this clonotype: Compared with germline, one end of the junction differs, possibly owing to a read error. CDR3 loop: CASSSSHEQYF. The CDR3 DNA sequence: TGTGCCAGCAGTTCCTCCCACGAGCAGTACTTC. J is TRBJ2-7 and V is TRBV27; D gene uncertain. Germline V gives CDR1 MNHEY, CDR2 SMNVEV (reference sequence). The CDR3 covers 11 residues.

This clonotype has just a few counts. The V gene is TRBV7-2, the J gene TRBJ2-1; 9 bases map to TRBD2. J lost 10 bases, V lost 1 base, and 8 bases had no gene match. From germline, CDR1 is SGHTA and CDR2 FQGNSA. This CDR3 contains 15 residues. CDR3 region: CASSLGLAGAGEQFF. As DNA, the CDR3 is TGTGCCAGCAGCTTAGGTTTAGCGGGGGCAGGGGAGCAGTTCTTC.

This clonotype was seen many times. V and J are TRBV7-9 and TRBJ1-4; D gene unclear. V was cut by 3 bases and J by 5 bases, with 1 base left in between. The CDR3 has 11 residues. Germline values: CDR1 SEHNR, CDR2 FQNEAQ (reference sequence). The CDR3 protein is CASSLNEKLFF. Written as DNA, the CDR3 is TGTGCCAGCAGCTTGAATGAAAAACTGTTTTTT.

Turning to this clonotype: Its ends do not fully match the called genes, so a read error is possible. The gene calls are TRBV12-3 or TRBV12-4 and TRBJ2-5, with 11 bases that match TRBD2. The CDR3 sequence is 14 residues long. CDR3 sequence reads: CAGSLSGGDETQYF. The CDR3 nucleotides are TGTGCCGGCAGTCTTAGCGGGGGGGATGAGACCCAGTACTTC.

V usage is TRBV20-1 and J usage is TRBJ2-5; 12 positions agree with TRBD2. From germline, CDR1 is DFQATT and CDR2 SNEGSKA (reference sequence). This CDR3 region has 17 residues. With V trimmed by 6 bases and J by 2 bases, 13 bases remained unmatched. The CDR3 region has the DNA TGCAGTGCGGTGGGGGGAACTAGCGGGGGGTTTCAAGAGACCCAGTACTTC. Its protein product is CSAVGGTSGGFQETQYF.

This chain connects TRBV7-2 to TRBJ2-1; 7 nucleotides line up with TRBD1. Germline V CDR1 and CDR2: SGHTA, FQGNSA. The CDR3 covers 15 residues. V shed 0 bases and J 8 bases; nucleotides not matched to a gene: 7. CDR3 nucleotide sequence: TGTGCCAGCAGCTTAGCCGGACAGGTTGGGCATGAGCAGTTCTTC. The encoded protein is CASSLAGQVGHEQFF.

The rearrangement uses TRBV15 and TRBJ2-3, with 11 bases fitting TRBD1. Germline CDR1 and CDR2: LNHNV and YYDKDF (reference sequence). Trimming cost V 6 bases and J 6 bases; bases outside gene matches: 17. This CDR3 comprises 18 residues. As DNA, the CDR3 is TGTGCCACCAGGTCTTATCAAACCGGGACAGGGGGGGAGGATACGCAGTATTTT. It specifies CATRSYQTGTGGEDTQYF.

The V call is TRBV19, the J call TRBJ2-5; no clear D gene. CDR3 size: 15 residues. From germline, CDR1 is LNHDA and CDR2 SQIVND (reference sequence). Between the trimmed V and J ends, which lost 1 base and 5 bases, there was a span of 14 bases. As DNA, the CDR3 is TGTGCCAGTAGTATAGTCAAATCGGAAGCTGAGACCCAGTACTTC. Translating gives CASSIVKSEAETQYF.

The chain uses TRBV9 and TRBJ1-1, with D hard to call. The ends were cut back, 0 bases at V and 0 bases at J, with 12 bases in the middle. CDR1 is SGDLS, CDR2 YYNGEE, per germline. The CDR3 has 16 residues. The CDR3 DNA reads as TGTGCCAGCAGCGTAGCTACGGGAGCCTTGAACACTGAAGCTTTCTTT. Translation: CASSVATGALNTEAFF. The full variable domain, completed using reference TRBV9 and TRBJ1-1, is DSGVTQTPKHLITATGQRVTLRCSPRSGDLSVYWYQQSLDQGLQFLIQYYNGEERAKGNILERFSAQQFPDLHSELNLSSLELGDSALYFCASSVATGALNTEAFFGQGTRLTVV.

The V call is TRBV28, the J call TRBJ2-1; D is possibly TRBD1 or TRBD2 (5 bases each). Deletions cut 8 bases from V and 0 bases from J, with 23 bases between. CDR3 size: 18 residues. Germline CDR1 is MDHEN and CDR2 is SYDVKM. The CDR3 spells CASGTGSSIGSSYNEQFF. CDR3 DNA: TGTGCCAGCGGCACAGGCTCCTCGATTGGGAGCTCCTACAATGAGCAGTTCTTC.

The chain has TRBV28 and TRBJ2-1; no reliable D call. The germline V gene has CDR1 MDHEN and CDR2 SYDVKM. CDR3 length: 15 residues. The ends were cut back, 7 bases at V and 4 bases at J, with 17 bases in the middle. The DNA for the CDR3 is TGTGCCAGCAAAGGTTGGGTGGACGATTACAATGAGCAGTTCTTC. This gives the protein CASKGWVDDYNEQFF.

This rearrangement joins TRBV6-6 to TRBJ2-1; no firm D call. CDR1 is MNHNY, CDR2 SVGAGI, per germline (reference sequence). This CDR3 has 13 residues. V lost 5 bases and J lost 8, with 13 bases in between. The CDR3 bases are TGTGCCAGCAGTGACCGGAGTTCCCATGAGCAGTTCTTC. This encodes CASSDRSSHEQFF.